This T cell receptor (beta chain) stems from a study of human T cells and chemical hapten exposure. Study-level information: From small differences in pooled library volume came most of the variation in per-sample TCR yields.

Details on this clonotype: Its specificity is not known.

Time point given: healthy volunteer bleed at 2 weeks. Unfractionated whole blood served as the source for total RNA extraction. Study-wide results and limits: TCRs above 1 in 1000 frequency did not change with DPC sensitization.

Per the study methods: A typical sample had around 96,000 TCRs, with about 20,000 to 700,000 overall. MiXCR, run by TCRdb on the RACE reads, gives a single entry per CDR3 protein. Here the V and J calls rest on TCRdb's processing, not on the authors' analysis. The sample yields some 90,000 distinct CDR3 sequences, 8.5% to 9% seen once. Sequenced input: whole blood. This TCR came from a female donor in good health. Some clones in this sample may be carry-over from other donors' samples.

The CDR3 protein is CASSVGSGSPSSYNEQFF. DNA of the CDR3: TGTGCCAGCAGTGTAGGTAGCGGGAGCCCGAGCTCCTACAATGAGCAGTTCTTC. This chain uses TRBV25-1 with TRBJ2-1; 9 nucleotides match TRBD2. V dropped 4 bases and J dropped 0; count of bases not matched to a gene: 10. The CDR3 totals 18 residues. Per germline, CDR1 MGHDK and CDR2 SYGVNS. The full variable domain, rest sourced from reference TRBV25-1 and TRBJ2-1, is EADIYQTPRYLVIGTGKKITLECSQTMGHDKMYWYQQDPGMELHLIHYSYGVNSTEKGDLSSESTVSRIRTEHFPLTLESARPSHTSQYLCASSVGSGSPSSYNEQFFGPGTRLTVL.